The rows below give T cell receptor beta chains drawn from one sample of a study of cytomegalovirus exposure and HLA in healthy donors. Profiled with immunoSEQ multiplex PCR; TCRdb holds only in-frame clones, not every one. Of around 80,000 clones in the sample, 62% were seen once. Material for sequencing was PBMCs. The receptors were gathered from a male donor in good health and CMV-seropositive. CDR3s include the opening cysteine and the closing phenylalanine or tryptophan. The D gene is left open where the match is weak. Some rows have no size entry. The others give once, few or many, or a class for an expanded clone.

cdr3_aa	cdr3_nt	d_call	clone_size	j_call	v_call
CASSPPLGGSYEQYF	TGTGCCAGCTCACCACCGTTGGGGGGGTCCTACGAGCAGTACTTC	TRBD2	once	TRBJ2-7	TRBV18
CASSFSGRDTGELFF	TGTGCCAGCAGCTTTAGCGGGAGGGACACCGGGGAGCTGTTTTTT	TRBD2	few	TRBJ2-2	TRBV11-2
CASSLDGGGLVTGELFF	TGTGCCAGCAGCTTAGATGGCGGGGGGTTGGTCACCGGGGAGCTGTTTTTT	TRBD2	NA	TRBJ2-2	TRBV7-2
CASSLGKDRGEQFF	TGTGCTAGCAGCTTAGGAAAAGACAGGGGTGAGCAGTTCTTC	TRBD1	few	TRBJ2-1	TRBV7-7
CAWSFWTGGEKLFF	TGTGCCTGGAGTTTTTGGACAGGGGGCGAAAAACTGTTTTTT	TRBD1	few	TRBJ1-4	TRBV30
CAIRPIRAGANVLTF	TGTGCCATCAGGCCCATTCGGGCTGGGGCCAACGTCCTGACTTTC	NA	few	TRBJ2-6	TRBV10-3
CASSLDVRVSYEQYF	TGTGCCAGCAGTTTAGACGTGAGGGTATCTTACGAGCAGTACTTC	NA	NA	TRBJ2-7	TRBV28
CASSLGIGGPNTEAFF	TGTGCCAGCAGCTTAGGAATAGGGGGTCCCAACACTGAAGCTTTCTTT	NA	few	TRBJ1-1	TRBV5-5
CASSFPGSNTEAFF	TGTGCCAGCAGTTTTCCAGGCTCGAACACTGAAGCTTTCTTT	NA	NA	TRBJ1-1	TRBV28
CASSSLLGGAHGYTF	TGTGCCAGCAGCTCCTTGTTGGGAGGGGCGCATGGCTACACCTTC	NA	few	TRBJ1-2	TRBV5-4
CASSLVGGGPDYEQYF	TGTGCCAGCAGCTTGGTCGGGGGGGGGCCAGACTACGAGCAGTACTTC	TRBD2	NA	TRBJ2-7	TRBV5-6
CASSNGAAKNTIYF	TGTGCCAGCAGTAATGGGGCGGCAAAAAACACCATATATTTT	NA	NA	TRBJ1-3	TRBV6-1
CASSFYQTGQNTEAFF	TGTGCCAGCAGTTTCTATCAGACAGGGCAGAACACTGAAGCTTTCTTT	TRBD1	once	TRBJ1-1	TRBV6-5
CASSGPSGGSYEQYF	TGTGCCAGCAGTGGCCCTAGCGGGGGGTCCTACGAGCAGTACTTC	TRBD2	few	TRBJ2-7	TRBV27
CASGPSQYTQYF	TGTGCCAGCGGGCCTTCCCAGTATACGCAGTATTTT	NA	NA	TRBJ2-3	TRBV14
CASSGVGGAAF	TGTGCCAGCAGCGGGGTGGGAGGGGCAGCCTTC	NA	once	TRBJ1-2	TRBV5-4
CASTRLGEKLFF	TGTGCCAGCACTAGACTGGGTGAAAAACTGTTTTTT	NA	NA	TRBJ1-4	TRBV28
CASSLAGESTEAFF	TGTGCCAGCAGCTTAGCGGGGGAAAGCACTGAAGCTTTCTTT	NA	NA	TRBJ1-1	TRBV11-3
CAIRPGTDNEQFF	TGTGCCATCAGACCCGGGACAGACAATGAGCAGTTCTTC	TRBD1	NA	TRBJ2-1	TRBV10-3
CASSASSGGTDTQYF	TGTGCCAGCAGCGCCTCCTCAGGGGGCACAGATACGCAGTATTTT	NA	NA	TRBJ2-3	TRBV7-9
CASSSTGNYGYTF	TGTGCCAGCAGTTCCACGGGTAACTATGGCTACACCTTC	NA	once	TRBJ1-2	TRBV25-1
CSVNPRGNTEAFF	TGCAGCGTCAATCCCCGGGGAAACACTGAAGCTTTCTTT	NA	NA	TRBJ1-1	TRBV29-1
CASSILAGGPGTGELFF	TGTGCCAGCAGCATACTAGCGGGGGGGCCCGGGACCGGGGAGCTGTTTTTT	TRBD2	NA	TRBJ2-2	TRBV7-7
CASSSGQGIETQYF	TGTGCCAGCAGCTCGGGACAGGGGATTGAGACCCAGTACTTC	TRBD1	NA	TRBJ2-5	TRBV6-5
CASSLGGSRYTEAFF	TGTGCCAGCAGCTTAGGCGGGTCGCGGTACACTGAAGCTTTCTTT	NA	NA	TRBJ1-1	TRBV7-9
CASSLDRGRRVRGYTF	TGTGCCAGCAGCCTCGACAGGGGGCGTCGAGTACGCGGCTACACCTTC	TRBD1	NA	TRBJ1-2	TRBV28
CASSLGGTGREKLFF	TGCGCCAGCAGCTTGGGGGGGACAGGGCGCGAAAAACTGTTTTTT	TRBD1	NA	TRBJ1-4	TRBV5-1
CASSQGSSGANVLTF	TGTGCCAGCAGCCAGGGGAGCTCTGGGGCCAACGTCCTGACTTTC	NA	few	TRBJ2-6	TRBV7-6
CASMGRQGNTEAFF	TGTGCCAGCATGGGTAGGCAGGGGAACACTGAAGCTTTCTTT	NA	NA	TRBJ1-1	TRBV6-1
CASSQDGSLNYGYTF	TGCGCCAGCAGCCAAGATGGGAGCCTTAACTATGGCTACACCTTC	NA	NA	TRBJ1-2	TRBV4-3
CASSQRHPGTGGELFF	TGTGCCAGCAGCCAAAGGCATCCGGGGACAGGCGGGGAGCTGTTTTTT	TRBD1	NA	TRBJ2-2	TRBV7-3
CASSLGTPTYEQYF	TGTGCCAGCAGCTTGGGGACTCCAACCTACGAGCAGTACTTC	NA	NA	TRBJ2-7	TRBV5-4
CASSSAGAGTEAFF	TGTGCCAGCAGTTCGGCGGGGGCTGGCACTGAAGCTTTCTTT	NA	NA	TRBJ1-1	TRBV6-6
CASSPTPRTGRSSYNSPLHF	TGTGCCAGCAGCCCAACACCTCGGACAGGGCGAAGCTCCTATAATTCACCCCTCCACTTT	TRBD1	few	TRBJ1-6	TRBV7-6
CACAGTGSNQPQHF	TGTGCCTGCGCCGGGACAGGGAGCAATCAGCCCCAGCATTTT	TRBD1	NA	TRBJ1-5	TRBV19
CAISRQGAAYEQYF	TGTGCCATCAGTAGACAGGGGGCCGCCTACGAGCAGTACTTC	TRBD1	NA	TRBJ2-7	TRBV10-3
CASSVGTSQGFRNF	TGTGCCAGCAGCGTAGGGACTAGCCAAGGATTCCGAAACTTC	TRBD2	NA	TRBJ2-5	TRBV9
CASSLGATIYGYTF	TGTGCCAGCAGCTTGGGCGCAACGATCTATGGCTACACCTTC	NA	NA	TRBJ1-2	TRBV5-8
CASKWDNQETQYF	TGTGCCAGCAAGTGGGACAACCAAGAGACCCAGTACTTC	NA	once	TRBJ2-5	TRBV2
CASSGRGGGYEQYF	TGTGCCAGCAGTGGGAGGGGTGGGGGTTACGAGCAGTACTTC	NA	few	TRBJ2-7	TRBV6-1
CASSLQGHSYEQYF	TGTGCCAGCAGCTTACAGGGGCACTCCTACGAGCAGTACTTC	NA	NA	TRBJ2-7	TRBV7-2
CSVKTATSSYEQYF	TGCAGCGTTAAGACAGCCACCAGCTCCTACGAGCAGTACTTC	NA	NA	TRBJ2-7	TRBV29-1
CASSREDEQFF	TGTGCCAGCAGCAGGGAGGATGAGCAGTTCTTC	NA	NA	TRBJ2-1	TRBV5-5
CASSVSGWMDEQYF	TGTGCCAGCAGCGTCTCAGGATGGATGGACGAGCAGTACTTC	NA	NA	TRBJ2-7	TRBV9
CASSYSGTGNGYTF	TGTGCCAGCAGTTACTCCGGGACAGGGAACGGCTACACCTTC	TRBD1	once	TRBJ1-2	TRBV6-6
CASSEQANTEAFF	TGTGCCAGCAGTGAACAGGCGAACACTGAAGCTTTCTTT	NA	NA	TRBJ1-1	TRBV6-4
CATSTGGPTGITGQYF	TGTGCCACCAGCACCGGCGGGCCAACCGGGATAACCGGGCAGTACTTC	NA	NA	TRBJ2-7	TRBV15
CASSLEAGSSYNEQFF	TGCGCCAGCAGCTTGGAGGCAGGTAGCTCCTACAATGAGCAGTTCTTC	NA	NA	TRBJ2-1	TRBV5-1